This T cell receptor (beta chain) is drawn from a study of CD8 T cells in ankylosing spondylitis. The ends lost 0 bases at V and 2 bases at J; junction bases unmatched: 5. Germline CDR1 reads DFQATT; CDR2 reads SNEGSKA (reference sequence). The CDR3 extends over 16 amino acids. Findings and caveats of the study: Clones linked to disease were reported to show significant enrichment in matched ankylosing spondylitis synovial fluid. Seemingly characteristic of ankylosing spondylitis blood was a TCR beta motif consisting of under 10 highly homologous variants.

This clonotype was observed many times. Its antigen is undetermined. A single record per CDR3 protein comes from TCRdb applying MiXCR to the 5' RACE reads. The table shows some 130,000 distinct CDR3 sequences, with approximately 7.3% occurring only once. V usage is TRBV20-1 and J usage is TRBJ2-2; TRBD1 matches at 8 bases. The sequence was obtained from a female donor with ankylosing spondylitis or in good health (not recorded which). The sequencing input was blood, either unsorted or a sorted T cell fraction (not recorded which). For the CDR3, the DNA is TGCAGTGCTAGAGAAGTAGCAGGGGGCAACACCGGGGAGCTGTTTTTT. Its protein product is CSAREVAGGNTGELFF.